This note documents a single T cell receptor (beta chain) sequence. What it recognizes is unknown. The second PCR ran about 6 to 12 cycles with a sample-barcoded 5' primer and J-beta primers. TCRdb passed the 5' RACE reads through MiXCR, listing each CDR3 protein once. The sample contains roughly 930,000 distinct CDR3 sequences, about 48% of which appear only once. Each sample gave at least 6.5 million isolated PBMCs. This sample was included in a study of blood T cells in healthy people across ages. The CDR3 runs to 12 residues. V lost 4 bases and J 6 bases, leaving 10 bases between the germline ends. The germline CDR1 and CDR2 sequences are SGHTA and FQGNSA. General study results and limits: Total diversity from one million sequenced T cells was likely underestimated. Age advanced and TCR beta diversity per million T cells fell, roughly linearly.

The chain carries TRBV7-2 and TRBJ2-7; D gene ambiguous. The TCR sequence derives from a man under 40 in good health. Sequenced input: blood. The CDR3, as DNA: TGTGCCAGCAGCTCACAGCTTGGCGAGCAGTACTTC. Translation: CASSSQLGEQYF.